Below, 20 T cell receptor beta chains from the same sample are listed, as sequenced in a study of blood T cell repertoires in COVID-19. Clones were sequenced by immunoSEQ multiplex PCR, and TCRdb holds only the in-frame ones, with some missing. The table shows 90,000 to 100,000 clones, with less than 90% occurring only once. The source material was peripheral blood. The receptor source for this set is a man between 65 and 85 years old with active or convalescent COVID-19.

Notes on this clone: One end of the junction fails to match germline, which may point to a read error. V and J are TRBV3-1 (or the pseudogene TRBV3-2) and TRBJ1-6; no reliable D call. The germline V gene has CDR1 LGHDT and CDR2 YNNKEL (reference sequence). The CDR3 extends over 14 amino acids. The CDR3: CASSRLSDNSPLHF. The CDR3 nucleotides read TGTGCCAGCAGCAGACTCTCCGATAATTCACCCCTCCACTTT.

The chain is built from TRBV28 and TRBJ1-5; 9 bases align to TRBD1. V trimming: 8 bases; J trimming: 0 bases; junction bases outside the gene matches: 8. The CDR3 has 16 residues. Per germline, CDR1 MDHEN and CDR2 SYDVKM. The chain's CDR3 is CASAPGQGGSNQPQHF. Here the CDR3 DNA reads TGTGCCAGCGCCCCGGGACAGGGCGGTAGCAATCAGCCCCAGCATTTT.

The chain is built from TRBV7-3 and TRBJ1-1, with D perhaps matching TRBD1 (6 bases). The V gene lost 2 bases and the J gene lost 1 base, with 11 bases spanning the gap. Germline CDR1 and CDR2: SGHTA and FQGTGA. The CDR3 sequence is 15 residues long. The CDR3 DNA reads TGTGCCAGCAGCTTAGGGGGGGCTGAGAACACTGAAGCTTTCTTT. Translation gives CASSLGGAENTEAFF.

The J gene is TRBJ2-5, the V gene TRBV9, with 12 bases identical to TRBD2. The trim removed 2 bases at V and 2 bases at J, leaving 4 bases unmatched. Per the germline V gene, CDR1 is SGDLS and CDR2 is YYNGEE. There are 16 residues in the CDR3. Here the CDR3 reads CASSVATSGGQETQYF. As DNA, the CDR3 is TGTGCCAGCAGCGTGGCGACTAGCGGGGGACAAGAGACCCAGTACTTC.

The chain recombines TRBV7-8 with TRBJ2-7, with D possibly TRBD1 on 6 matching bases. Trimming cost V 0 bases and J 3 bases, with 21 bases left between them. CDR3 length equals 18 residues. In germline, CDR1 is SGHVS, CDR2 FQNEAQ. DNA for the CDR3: TGTGCCAGCAGCTTAGCGCCCCTCCTCCAGGGGACCGGCTACGAGCAGTACTTC. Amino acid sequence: CASSLAPLLQGTGYEQYF.

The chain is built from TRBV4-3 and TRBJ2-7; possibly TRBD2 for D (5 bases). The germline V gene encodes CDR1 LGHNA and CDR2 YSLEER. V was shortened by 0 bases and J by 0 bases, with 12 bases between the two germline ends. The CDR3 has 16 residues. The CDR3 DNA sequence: TGCGCCAGCAGCCAAGACGTCTCGGGATCCTCCTACGAGCAGTACTTC. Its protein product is CASSQDVSGSSYEQYF.

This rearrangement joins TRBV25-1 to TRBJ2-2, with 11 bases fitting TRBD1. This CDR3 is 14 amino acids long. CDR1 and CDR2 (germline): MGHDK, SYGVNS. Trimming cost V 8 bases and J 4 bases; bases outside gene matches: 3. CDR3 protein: CASSGTGGTGELFF. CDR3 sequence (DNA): TGTGCCAGCTCCGGGACAGGGGGCACCGGGGAGCTGTTTTTT. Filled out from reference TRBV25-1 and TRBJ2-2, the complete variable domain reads EADIYQTPRYLVIGTGKKITLECSQTMGHDKMYWYQQDPGMELHLIHYSYGVNSTEKGDLSSESTVSRIRTEHFPLTLESARPSHTSQYLCASSGTGGTGELFFGEGSRLTVL.

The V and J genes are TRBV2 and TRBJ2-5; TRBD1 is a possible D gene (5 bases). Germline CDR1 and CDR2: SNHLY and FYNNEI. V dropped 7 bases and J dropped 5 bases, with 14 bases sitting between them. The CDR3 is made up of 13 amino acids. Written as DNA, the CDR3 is TGTGCCAGCATTCAATCGAAGGGGGAGACCCAGTACTTC. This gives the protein CASIQSKGETQYF.

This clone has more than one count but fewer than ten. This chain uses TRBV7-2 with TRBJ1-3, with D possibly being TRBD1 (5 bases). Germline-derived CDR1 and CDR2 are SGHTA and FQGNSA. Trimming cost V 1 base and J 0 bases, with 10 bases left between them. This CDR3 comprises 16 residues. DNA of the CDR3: TGTGCCAGCAGCTTAGGGGGCGGTCTCTCTGGAAACACCATATATTTT. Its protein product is CASSLGGGLSGNTIYF.

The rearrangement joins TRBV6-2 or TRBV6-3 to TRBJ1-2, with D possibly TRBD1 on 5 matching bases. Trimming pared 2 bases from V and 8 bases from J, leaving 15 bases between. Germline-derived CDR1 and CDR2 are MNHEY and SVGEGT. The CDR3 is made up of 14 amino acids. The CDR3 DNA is TGTGCCAGCAGTTACGATGGGGCTCGGCGGGGCTACACCTTC. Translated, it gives CASSYDGARRGYTF.

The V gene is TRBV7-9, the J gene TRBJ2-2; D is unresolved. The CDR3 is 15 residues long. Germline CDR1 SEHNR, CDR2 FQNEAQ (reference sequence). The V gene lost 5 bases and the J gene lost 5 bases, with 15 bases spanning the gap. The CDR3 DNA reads TGTGCCAGCAGCGTAACAGTGAGTGGGACCGGGGAGCTGTTTTTT. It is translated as CASSVTVSGTGELFF.

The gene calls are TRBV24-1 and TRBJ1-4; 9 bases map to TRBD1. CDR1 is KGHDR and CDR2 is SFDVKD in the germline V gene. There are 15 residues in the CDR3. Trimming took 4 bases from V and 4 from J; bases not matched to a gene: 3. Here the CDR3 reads CATSDGQGSNEKLFF. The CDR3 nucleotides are TGTGCCACCAGTGACGGACAGGGGAGTAATGAAAAACTGTTTTTT.

In DNA form, the CDR3 reads TGTGCCAGCAGCTTAACAGGGGGCGGCGGCAATGAGCAGTTCTTC. It yields the protein CASSLTGGGGNEQFF. The rearrangement links TRBV7-2 to TRBJ2-1, with TRBD1 identical over 9 bases. CDR1 and CDR2 from the germline V gene are SGHTA and FQGNSA. This CDR3 comprises 15 residues. V shed 2 bases, J shed 6 bases, and the junction held 5 bases outside the gene matches.

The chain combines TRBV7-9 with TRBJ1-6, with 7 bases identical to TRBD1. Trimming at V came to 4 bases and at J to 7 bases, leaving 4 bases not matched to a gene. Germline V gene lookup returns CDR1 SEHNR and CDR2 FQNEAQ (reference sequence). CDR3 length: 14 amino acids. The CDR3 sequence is CASSSSGGNSPLHF. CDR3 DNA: TGTGCCAGCAGCTCATCAGGGGGGAATTCACCCCTCCACTTT. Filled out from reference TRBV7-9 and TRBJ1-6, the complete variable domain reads DTGVSQNPRHKITKRGQNVTFRCDPISEHNRLYWYRQTLGQGPEFLTYFQNEAQLEKSRLLSDRFSAERPKGSFSTLEIQRTEQGDSAMYLCASSSSGGNSPLHFGNGTRLTVT.

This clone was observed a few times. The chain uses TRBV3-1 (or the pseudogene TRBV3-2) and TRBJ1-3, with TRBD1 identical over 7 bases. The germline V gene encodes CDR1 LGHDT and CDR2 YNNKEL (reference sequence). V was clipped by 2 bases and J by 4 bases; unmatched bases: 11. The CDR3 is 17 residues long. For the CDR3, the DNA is TGTGCCAGCAGCCAATTCTTTGCGACAGGGAAAGGAAACACCATATATTTT. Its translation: CASSQFFATGKGNTIYF.

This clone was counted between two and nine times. The CDR3 DNA reads TGTGCCAGCACCCAGAAGCTTAGGACAGGGTTTTTAGGTCAGCCCCAGCATTTT. It encodes CASTQKLRTGFLGQPQHF. The V gene is TRBV6-9, the J gene TRBJ1-5; 8 nucleotides align to TRBD1. V shed 7 bases and J 6 bases; nucleotides not matched to a gene: 20. The CDR3 covers 18 residues. Germline V gene sequence: CDR1 MNHGY, CDR2 SVAAGI.

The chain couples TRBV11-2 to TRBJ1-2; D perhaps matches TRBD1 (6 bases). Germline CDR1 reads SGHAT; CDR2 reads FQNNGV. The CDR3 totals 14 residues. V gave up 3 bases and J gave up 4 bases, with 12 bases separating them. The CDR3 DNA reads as TGTGCCAGCAGCTTTCCAGGGGTCGGCTATGGCTACACCTTC. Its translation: CASSFPGVGYGYTF.

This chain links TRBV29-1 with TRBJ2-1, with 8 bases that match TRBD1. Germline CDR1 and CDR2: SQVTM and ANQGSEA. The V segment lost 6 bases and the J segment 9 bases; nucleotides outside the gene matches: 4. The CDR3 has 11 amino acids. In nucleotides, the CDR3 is TGCAGCGTCCACAGGGGGACTGAGCAGTTCTTC. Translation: CSVHRGTEQFF.

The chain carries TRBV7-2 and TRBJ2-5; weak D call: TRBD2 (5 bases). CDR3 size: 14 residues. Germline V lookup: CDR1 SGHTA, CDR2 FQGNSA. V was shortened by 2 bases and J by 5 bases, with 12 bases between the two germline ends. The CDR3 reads CASSLTRAGETQYF. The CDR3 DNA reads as TGTGCCAGCAGCTTAACGCGGGCGGGTGAGACCCAGTACTTC.

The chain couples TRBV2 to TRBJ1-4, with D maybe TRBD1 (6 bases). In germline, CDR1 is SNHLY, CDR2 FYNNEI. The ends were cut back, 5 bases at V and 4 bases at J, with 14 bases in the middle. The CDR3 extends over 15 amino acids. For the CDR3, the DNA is TGTGCCAGCAGTCGGGGGGGCGGTATTAATGAAAAACTGTTTTTT. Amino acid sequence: CASSRGGGINEKLFF.